This T cell receptor (beta chain) was recovered during a study of Tregs in tolerant kidney transplant recipients (dated by TCRdb to about 2019). As for the study more broadly: The study used TCRbeta sequencing to identify donor-specific regulatory T cells before combined kidney and bone marrow transplantation, then tracked those cells after transplant. In a few healthy controls, several methods of expanding Tregs specific for an allogeneic donor were compared by TCRbeta repertoire sequencing. Study-level results and caveats: Biological reproducibility was not directly assessed, although technical replication error appeared to be minimal. The study was constrained by small patient numbers, and validation of the findings is required in larger populations and under other immunosuppression protocols. The most biologically relevant and donor-specific TCRbeta repertoire appeared to be identified by expanding Tregs with activated donor B cells.

This clone was counted only a few times. Its antigen is currently not known. Per-nucleotide qualities are absent, and no much larger clonotype sits a single base away. Genomic DNA was extracted from sorted cells with the QIAGEN DNeasy Blood and Tissue Kit for TCRbeta CDR3 sequencing. High-throughput TCRbeta CDR3 sequencing, including PCR amplification with bias correction and internal controls, was performed commercially through immunoSEQ. The study's own analysis went as follows. Unique productive TCRbeta sequences were defined by CDR3 nucleotide sequence where primers matched, otherwise by CDR3 amino acid sequence with Vbeta and Jbeta genes. To correct sorting error, sequences shared between sorted populations at a frequency ratio of 2:1 or less were removed; the rest were assigned to the higher population. A sequence counted as donor-reactive if, in CFSE-low cells, the sequence had a frequency of at least 0.01% and was expanded at least 5-fold compared with unstimulated cells. Repertoire divergence was quantified by Jensen-Shannon divergence calculated from the top 100 TCRbeta sequences ranked by frequency. For any sample with multiple sequencing runs, sorting error was corrected in each run separately before the runs were pooled. The immuneACCESS repertoire file appears here via TCRdb, limited to in-frame rearrangements. These files lack a portion of the clones; in checked studies, under half of the deficit traces to unresolved V genes, and the cause of the others is not known. From that table come the V and J calls and clone size; the DNA was used to work out D and trimming. This sample lists around 230,000 clones; around 81% were detected once. The ten biggest clones cover about 0.64% of the sample.

Thawed PBMCs were FACS-sorted into unstimulated Tregs (CD4+CD25+CD127-), CD4+ non-Tregs (CD4+CD25-), CD4 cells and CD8 cells. Healthy control blood was obtained either as purchased buffy coats or from healthy volunteers. Healthy control blood was processed to PBMCs by Ficoll density gradient and cryopreserved, and patient PBMCs were collected before and after transplant. The CDR3 holds 14 amino acids from the cysteine to the phenylalanine. The DNA shown is the 42-base CDR3, in frame from base 1. The junction shows trimming of 5 bases on V and 5 bases on J, plus 15 bases between the germline ends. Via the germline V gene, CDR1 is SGHAT and CDR2 FQNNGV.

The sequence links TRBV11-2 to TRBJ1-1; possibly the D gene is TRBD1, per 5 matching bases. Sample: CD4+ T cells from blood. The source of this sequence is a human donor in good health. The sequenced DNA is TGTGCCAGCAGCCCTTGGGGGAGAGGGACTGAAGCTTTCTTT. This codes for CASSPWGRGTEAFF.